This TCR beta chain was sequenced during a study of blood T cell repertoires in COVID-19. The repertoire was sequenced with immunoSEQ multiplex PCR; TCRdb's copy has only in-frame clones and lacks some. Of roughly 250,000 clones listed, around nine tenths are singletons. The length of the CDR3 is 15 residues. Germline assignment: CDR1 SGDLS and CDR2 YYNGEE. Trimming at V came to 4 bases and at J to 4 bases, leaving 7 bases not matched to a gene. The rearrangement joins TRBV9 to TRBJ1-4, with TRBD1 matching over 7 bases. Material for sequencing was peripheral blood. The receptor was derived from a woman aged 40 to 50 who had recovered from COVID-19. CDR3 residues: CASSPSGTVNEKLFF. As DNA, the CDR3 is TGTGCCAGCAGCCCGTCCGGGACAGTTAATGAAAAACTGTTTTTT.